The subject of this entry is one TCR beta chain. Antigen: not known. The junction and the germline gene differ at one end; a read error may be behind it. The data originate from a study of CD8+CD57+ T cells in acquired aplastic anemia. Study-wide background: Mean DNA quantity obtained from sorted CD4+ and CD8+ cells was 2.5 to 4 ug.

Study results and caveats: Patients were compared with controls for CD8+ Simpson's diversity, and no significant difference emerged.

Patients included in sequencing had previously demonstrated CD8+CD57+ cell expansion by flow cytometry. Germline V gene lookup returns CDR1 SEHNR and CDR2 FQNEAQ (reference sequence). The CDR3 consists of 17 residues. Genomic DNA constituted the template upon which TCR beta VDJ and CDR3 profiling was performed. TCRdb re-called the reads with MiXCR, one entry per CDR3 protein. The data show around 200,000 distinct CDR3 sequences, with more than 60% seen just once and more than 40% held by the top ten. V usage is TRBV7-9 and J usage is TRBJ2-7; 15 positions match TRBD2. This receptor was identified in a human donor with aplastic anemia. Sequenced material: sorted CD4+, CD8+, or CD8+CD57+ T cells (not recorded which) from PBMCs. In DNA form, the CDR3 reads TGTGCCAGCAGCCCCCGGACTAGCGGGGGGGCGCCGGGCGGGCAGTACTTT. Protein: CASSPRTSGGAPGGQYF.